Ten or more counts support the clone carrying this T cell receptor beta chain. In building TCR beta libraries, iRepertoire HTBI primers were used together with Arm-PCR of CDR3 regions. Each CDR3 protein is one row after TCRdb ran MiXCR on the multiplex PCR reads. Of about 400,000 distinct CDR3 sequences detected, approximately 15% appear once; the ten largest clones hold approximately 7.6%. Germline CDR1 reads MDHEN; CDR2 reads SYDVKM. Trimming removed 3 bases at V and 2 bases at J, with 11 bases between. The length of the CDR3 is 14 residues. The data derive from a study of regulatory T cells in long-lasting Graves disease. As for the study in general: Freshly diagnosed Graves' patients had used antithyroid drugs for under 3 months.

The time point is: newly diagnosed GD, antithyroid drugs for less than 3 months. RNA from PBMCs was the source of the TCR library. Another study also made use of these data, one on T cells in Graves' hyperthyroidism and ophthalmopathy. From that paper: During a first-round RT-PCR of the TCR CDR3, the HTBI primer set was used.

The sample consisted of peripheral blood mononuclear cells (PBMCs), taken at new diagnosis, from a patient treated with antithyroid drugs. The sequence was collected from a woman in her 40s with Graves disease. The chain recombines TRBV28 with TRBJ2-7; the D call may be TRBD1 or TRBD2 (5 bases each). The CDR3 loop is CASSFEGLAYEQYF. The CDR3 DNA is TGTGCCAGCAGTTTTGAGGGGCTGGCCTACGAGCAGTACTTC.